The 2 T cell receptor beta chains reported below all come from one sample, sequenced in a study of immune evolution from preneoplasia to lung adenocarcinoma. Assay used: immunoSEQ multiplex PCR; TCRdb lists only in-frame clones, some missing. The sample lists about 2,900 clones; around 83% were seen once. Specimen: FFPE adjacent normal lung tissue. These receptors all come from a person aged 35 to 50 with lung adenocarcinoma.

V gene TRBV5-4 combines with J gene TRBJ2-5; TRBD1 aligns across 11 bases. The CDR3 spans 14 residues. Germline V gives CDR1 SGHNT, CDR2 YYREEE (reference sequence). V lost 4 bases and J lost 5; bases outside the gene matches: 4. This CDR3 reads CASSGTGGLETQYF. The CDR3 DNA sequence: TGTGCCAGCAGCGGGACAGGGGGATTGGAGACCCAGTACTTC.

The rearrangement uses TRBV4-3 and TRBJ1-2; TRBD1 aligns across 8 bases. Trimming removed 4 bases from V and 7 bases from J; junction bases left unmatched: 20. Per germline, CDR1 LGHNA and CDR2 YSLEER. The CDR3 has 18 residues. CDR3 sequence: CASSPQAAGGVGRVGYTF. DNA for the CDR3: TGCGCCAGCAGCCCCCAGGCGGCAGGGGGCGTCGGACGAGTTGGCTACACCTTC.